The 28 T cell receptor beta chains reported below all come from one sample, sequenced in a study of T cells in Graves' hyperthyroidism and ophthalmopathy (dated by TCRdb to about 2019). Library preparation used multiplex PCR. The instrument was an Illumina HiSeq 2000. The TCR beta CDR3 regions were amplified from the RNA transcripts. The TCR CDR3 was subjected to a first round of RT-PCR using the HTBI primer set and the Qiagen OneStep RT-PCR kit. TCRdb reprocessed the public reads (quality trimming at Q25 with fastp, clone calling with MiXCR) and kept in-frame beta chains. Identical CDR3 protein sequences are pooled into one entry, listed with their most common genes and DNA. A total of 300,000 to 450,000 distinct CDR3 sequences appear in this sample, more than 11% of them only once. Of the sample, more than 9.5% falls within the top ten clones. The sample consisted of blood. The receptors come from a woman between 55 and 75 years old with Graves' hyperthyroidism.

This clonotype showed up just a few times. J is TRBJ2-1 and V is TRBV7-9; 12 nucleotides agree with TRBD2. In germline, CDR1 is SEHNR, CDR2 FQNEAQ (reference sequence). The CDR3 length is 15 residues. Losses at the gene ends were 2 bases for V and 8 bases for J; bases not matched to a gene: 4. CDR3 DNA sequence: TGTGCCAGCAGCTTACCTAGCGGGAGGGCCCATGAGCAGTTCTTC. Residues: CASSLPSGRAHEQFF.

There are many counts of this clonotype. The V and J genes are TRBV12-3 or TRBV12-4 and TRBJ2-7; D possibly uses TRBD1 or TRBD2 (5 bases each). The CDR3 runs to 13 residues. V was pared by 6 bases and J by 3 bases, with 12 bases between. CDR3 region: CASRSGPFYEQYF. CDR3 DNA: TGTGCCAGCAGATCGGGACCGTTCTACGAGCAGTACTTC.

This clonotype was recorded many times. The genes are TRBV19 and TRBJ2-7; possibly TRBD1 for D (6 bases). V lost 2 bases to trimming and J lost 0 bases, with 8 bases between them. The V gene's germline CDR1 is LNHDA and CDR2 SQIVND (reference sequence). This CDR3 has 14 amino acids. The CDR3 loop reads CASSIWGLSYEQYF. The CDR3 bases are TGTGCCAGTAGTATATGGGGGCTCTCCTACGAGCAGTACTTC. The full variable domain, rest sourced from reference TRBV19 and TRBJ2-7, is DGGITQSPKYLFRKEGQNVTLSCEQNLNHDAMYWYRQDPGQGLRLIYYSQIVNDFQKGDIAEGYSVSREKKESFPLTVTSAQKNPTAFYLCASSIWGLSYEQYFGPGTRLTVT.

V usage is TRBV7-9 and J usage is TRBJ1-2; 9 bases are a match to TRBD1. Germline V gives CDR1 SEHNR, CDR2 FQNEAQ (reference sequence). The CDR3 length is 16 residues. V trimming: 5 bases; J trimming: 1 base; junction bases outside the gene matches: 8. The CDR3 region has the DNA TGTGCCAGCAGCCTCCGGACAGGGGAGGGTAACTATGGCTACACCTTC. Protein product: CASSLRTGEGNYGYTF.

This clonotype was seen a handful of times. The chain couples TRBV5-4 to TRBJ1-2; TRBD1 is a possible D gene (5 bases). Deletions cut 4 bases from V and 6 bases from J, with 16 bases between. This CDR3 has 14 residues. CDR1 is SGHNT, CDR2 YYREEE, per germline (reference sequence). CDR3 sequence: CASSVVGGGDGYTF. DNA for the CDR3: TGTGCCAGCAGCGTCGTCGGGGGGGGAGATGGCTACACCTTC.

This clonotype was seen ten or more times. V usage is TRBV7-6 and J usage is TRBJ2-3, with 7 bases identical to TRBD2. The J segment lost 0 bases and the V segment lost 3 bases, leaving 3 bases of the junction unmatched. This CDR3 has 15 amino acids. Germline lookup yields CDR1 SGHVS and CDR2 FNYEAQ. The CDR3 DNA reads TGTGCCAGCAGCTTGAGCGGGGTTAGCACAGATACGCAGTATTTT. Translation gives CASSLSGVSTDTQYF.

This clonotype was recorded many times. The chain carries TRBV20-1 and TRBJ1-5; the match to TRBD1 covers 10 bases. The ends lost 4 bases at V and 6 bases at J; junction bases unmatched: 6. Germline CDR1 reads DFQATT; CDR2 reads SNEGSKA (reference sequence). This CDR3 is built from 14 residues. Here the CDR3 DNA reads TGCAGTGCTATTCCAGGGACAGGGGCTCAGCCCCAGCATTTT. Translating gives CSAIPGTGAQPQHF.

J is TRBJ2-3 and V is TRBV12-3 or TRBV12-4; D is possibly TRBD1 (6 bases). Trimming took 2 bases from V and 4 from J, leaving 16 bases between them. CDR3 length: 16 amino acids. CDR3 region: CASSLRDTGEPDTQYF. The CDR3 region has the DNA TGTGCCAGCAGTTTACGGGACACCGGGGAGCCAGATACGCAGTATTTT.

The chain links TRBV3-1 to TRBJ2-5; 13 positions match TRBD2. Germline-derived CDR1 and CDR2 are LGHDT and YNNKEL (reference sequence). V lost 0 bases to trimming and J lost 7 bases; unmatched junction nucleotides: 5. The CDR3 loop spans 16 amino acids. The CDR3 sequence: CASSQEGLAGFATQYF. The CDR3 DNA reads TGTGCCAGCAGCCAAGAGGGACTAGCGGGATTCGCGACCCAGTACTTC.

This chain links TRBV6-1 with TRBJ2-7, with a tentative D call TRBD2 (5 bases). Trimming removed 6 bases from V and 0 bases from J, with 15 bases in between. Looked up from germline, CDR1 is MNHNS and CDR2 is SASEGT. This CDR3 has 15 residues. The CDR3 sequence is CASSPSGLGSYEQYF. The DNA for the CDR3 is TGTGCCAGCAGCCCCTCGGGATTAGGCTCCTACGAGCAGTACTTC.

V and J are TRBV2 and TRBJ2-7; a weak D match, TRBD2 (5 bases). CDR1 is SNHLY, CDR2 FYNNEI, per germline. The CDR3 spans 14 residues. Trimming took off 6 bases at V and 4 bases at J, with 16 bases between the two ends. This chain's CDR3 is CASRKAESVYEQYF. CDR3 DNA: TGTGCCAGCAGGAAAGCGGAGTCCGTTTACGAGCAGTACTTC.

The rearrangement uses TRBV15 and TRBJ1-6; no clear D gene. V was cut by 0 bases and J by 8 bases, with 8 bases left in between. The length of the CDR3 is 14 residues. The germline gives CDR1 LNHNV, CDR2 YYDKDF (reference sequence). CDR3 coding DNA: TGTGCCACCAGCAGAGAAACAAGTGATTCACCCCTCCACTTT. The encoded protein is CATSRETSDSPLHF.

The chain recombines TRBV5-4 with TRBJ1-6; 9 nucleotides agree with TRBD1. CDR3 length: 17 amino acids. V gave up 4 bases and J gave up 8 bases; unmatched junction bases: 13. Per the germline V gene, CDR1 is SGHNT and CDR2 is YYREEE (reference sequence). This chain's CDR3 is CASSRGLPGQGDSPLHF. The CDR3, as DNA: TGTGCCAGCAGCCGAGGCCTACCGGGACAGGGAGATTCACCCCTCCACTTT.

This clonotype was recorded at least ten times. The rearrangement joins TRBV6-1 to TRBJ2-7; 11 nucleotides line up with TRBD1. CDR3 length: 14 amino acids. With V trimmed by 7 bases and J by 3 bases, 5 bases remained unmatched. Germline CDR1 is MNHNS and CDR2 is SASEGT. CDR3 loop: CASMGTGGDYEQYF. The CDR3 DNA reads as TGTGCCAGCATGGGGACAGGGGGGGACTACGAGCAGTACTTC.

This clonotype was counted many times. The V gene is TRBV12-5, the J gene TRBJ2-2; 9 bases align to TRBD2. V was pared by 3 bases and J by 7 bases, with 24 bases of the junction left unmatched. Germline CDR1 and CDR2: LGHNT and FRNRAP. The CDR3 consists of 21 residues. The CDR3 region has the DNA TGTGCTAGTGGTTTCATCTCTTCGGACTTCCTAGCGGGATCCCCGAGCGGGGAGCTGTTTTTT. Translated: CASGFISSDFLAGSPSGELFF.

Ten or more counts support this clonotype. The chain combines TRBV2 with TRBJ2-7; D might be TRBD1 (6 bases). Germline CDR1 is SNHLY and CDR2 is FYNNEI. This CDR3 contains 13 residues. V was clipped by 5 bases and J by 2 bases, with 10 bases between them. The CDR3 bases are TGTGCCAGCAGTAACAGGGTTACCTACGAGCAGTACTTC. Translation: CASSNRVTYEQYF.

This clonotype has just a few counts. The V gene is TRBV24-1, the J gene TRBJ2-2; unclear D gene. Germline V gene lookup returns CDR1 KGHDR and CDR2 SFDVKD. The CDR3 sequence is 11 residues long. Trimming stripped 6 bases from V and 8 bases from J, with 6 bases between. The CDR3 DNA reads TGTGCCACCAGTTCTGGGGGGGAGCTGTTTTTT. Amino acid sequence: CATSSGGELFF.

This clonotype was seen many times. The chain has TRBV30 and TRBJ1-1; 7 bases are shared with TRBD1. The trim removed 1 base at V and 6 bases at J, leaving 2 bases unmatched. This CDR3 contains 12 residues. Germline values: CDR1 GTSNPN, CDR2 SVGIG (reference sequence). CDR3 in amino acids: CAWSGQGPEAFF. The CDR3 bases are TGTGCCTGGAGTGGACAGGGACCTGAAGCTTTCTTT.

Ten or more counts support this clonotype. The chain carries TRBV11-3 and TRBJ2-1; D uncertain. From germline, CDR1 is SGHNT and CDR2 YENEEA. The V gene lost 1 base and the J gene lost 0 bases, with 10 bases spanning the gap. This CDR3 region has 16 residues. CDR3 amino acids: CASSLGSVRSYNEQFF. The CDR3 DNA reads as TGTGCCAGCAGCTTAGGCTCGGTACGCTCCTACAATGAGCAGTTCTTC. Full variable domain (remainder filled in from reference TRBV11-3 and TRBJ2-1): EAGVVQSPRYKIIEKKQPVAFWCNPISGHNTLYWYLQNLGQGPELLIRYENEEAVDDSQLPKDRFSAERLKGVDSTLKIQPAELGDSAVYLCASSLGSVRSYNEQFFGPGTRLTVL.

This clonotype came up many times. The chain couples TRBV7-9 to TRBJ2-7; D not certain. CDR1 SEHNR and CDR2 FQNEAQ come from the germline V gene (reference sequence). CDR3 length: 13 residues. Trimming left V 5 bases short and J 1 base short, with 9 bases between. For the CDR3, the DNA is TGTGCCAGCAGCAAACACATTTCCTACGAGCAGTACTTC. This gives the protein CASSKHISYEQYF.

This clonotype was recorded many times. The genes are TRBV12-3 or TRBV12-4 and TRBJ2-7, with 10 bases that match TRBD2. The CDR3 spans 14 residues. The junction had 5 bases not matched to a gene; V was cut back by 3 bases and J by 6 bases. The CDR3 nucleotides are TGTGCCAGCAGTTTTAGCAGCGGGAGGGGCGAGCAGTACTTC. Translated: CASSFSSGRGEQYF.

This clonotype was recorded a few times. The rearrangement links TRBV20-1 to TRBJ1-1; D is unclear. Trimming pared 3 bases from V and 4 bases from J, leaving 9 bases between. Germline assignment: CDR1 DFQATT and CDR2 SNEGSKA (reference sequence). This CDR3 spans 12 amino acids. CDR3 protein: CSARRSGTEAFF. The CDR3, as DNA: TGCAGTGCTAGGCGCTCTGGCACTGAAGCTTTCTTT.

This clonotype appeared a few times. The chain couples TRBV29-1 to TRBJ2-3, with D perhaps TRBD2 (6 bases). The CDR3 totals 17 residues. The V and J ends lost 6 bases and 0 bases respectively, with 22 bases between them. The V gene's germline CDR1 is SQVTM and CDR2 ANQGSEA. In nucleotides, the CDR3 is TGCAGCGTAGAGGGCGGATTGGGGGGAGCGAGCACAGATACGCAGTATTTT. Translation: CSVEGGLGGASTDTQYF.

The sample holds many counts of this clonotype. The chain recombines TRBV20-1 with TRBJ1-6; no reliable D call. Germline V lookup: CDR1 DFQATT, CDR2 SNEGSKA (reference sequence). This CDR3 spans 17 amino acids. V dropped 3 bases and J dropped 0 bases, with 15 bases sitting between them. The CDR3 coding sequence is TGCAGTGCTAGTGTCAGACTCACTAGCTCCTATAATTCACCCCTCCACTTT. Protein product: CSASVRLTSSYNSPLHF.

This clonotype occurred many times. The chain combines TRBV13 with TRBJ2-7; 11 bases are shared with TRBD2. Germline V gives CDR1 PRHDT, CDR2 FYEKMQ (reference sequence). V was pared by 5 bases and J by 0 bases, with 3 bases of the junction left unmatched. The CDR3 extends over 15 amino acids. The CDR3 loop is CASSLAGGLSYEQYF. The CDR3 region has the DNA TGTGCCAGCAGCCTAGCGGGAGGTCTCTCCTACGAGCAGTACTTC. Together with reference TRBV13 and TRBJ2-7, the CDR3 gives the full variable domain: AAGVIQSPRHLIKEKRETATLKCYPIPRHDTVYWYQQGPGQDPQFLISFYEKMQSDKGSIPDRFSAQQFSDYHSELNMSSLELGDSALYFCASSLAGGLSYEQYFGPGTRLTVT.

This clonotype was seen ten or more times. The chain recombines TRBV5-6 with TRBJ1-2; D ambiguous. The CDR3 totals 15 residues. CDR1 SGHDT and CDR2 YYEEEE come from the germline V gene. Trimming stripped 0 bases from V and 4 bases from J, with 13 bases between. CDR3 loop: CASSLDLGPSYGYTF. CDR3 in DNA: TGTGCCAGCAGCTTGGATTTAGGTCCTAGCTATGGCTACACCTTC. Looking up the rest from reference TRBV5-6 and TRBJ1-2 gives the full variable domain: DAGVTQSPTHLIKTRGQQVTLRCSPKSGHDTVSWYQQALGQGPQFIFQYYEEEERQRGNFPDRFSGHQFPNYSSELNVNALLLGDSALYLCASSLDLGPSYGYTFGSGTRLTVV.

This CDR3 reads CASSLEDRLQETQYF. CDR3 coding DNA: TGCGCCAGCAGCTTGGAGGACAGACTCCAAGAGACCCAGTACTTC. The rearrangement joins TRBV5-1 to TRBJ2-5; maybe TRBD1 (6 bases). This CDR3 contains 15 residues. V was pared by 0 bases and J by 1 base, with 10 bases between. The germline CDR1 and CDR2 sequences are SGHRS and YFSETQ.

The sample holds many counts of this clonotype. The V and J genes are TRBV30 and TRBJ2-3, with 9 bases that match TRBD2. CDR3 length: 15 residues. Germline CDR1 is GTSNPN and CDR2 is SVGIG (reference sequence). J was trimmed by 3 bases and V by 3 bases; bases with no gene match: 7. The DNA of the CDR3 is TGTGCCTGGAGCACCGGGACTAGCAAGACAGATACGCAGTATTTT. It specifies CAWSTGTSKTDTQYF. Filled out from reference TRBV30 and TRBJ2-3, the complete variable domain reads SQTIHQWPATLVQPVGSPLSLECTVEGTSNPNLYWYRQAAGRGLQLLFYSVGIGQISSEVPQNLSASRPQDRQFILSSKKLLLSDSGFYLCAWSTGTSKTDTQYFGPGTRLTVL.